The following is a TCR beta chain sequence with its context. Its antigen remains unidentified. These data are taken from a study of T-cell memory formation after mild COVID-19. Study observations and caveats: Contracting CD4+ clones sat mainly in CM and EM; CD8+ in EMRA. Proof of SARS-CoV-2 specificity was absent for the second-wave clones that crested on day 37. Some SARS-CoV-2-responding clones were already detected in memory before infection. Later expanders leaned CD4+, whereas clones that contracted between day 15 and 85 were balanced CD4/CD8.

This CDR3 spans 15 amino acids. Germline CDR1 reads KGHDR; CDR2 reads SFDVKD. V lost 4 bases to trimming and J lost 8 bases; unmatched junction nucleotides: 10. Each CDR3 protein is one row after TCRdb ran MiXCR on the 5' RACE reads. The sample lists over 450,000 distinct CDR3 sequences; around 20% were seen once. The TCR sequence derives from an adult woman who had mild COVID-19 (a few samples of this study predate the infection). Cell type and time point are not known. V gene TRBV24-1 combines with J gene TRBJ1-2; 9 nucleotides agree with TRBD1. Sequencing was carried out using PBMCs or a T cell subset sorted from them (not recorded which). In nucleotides, the CDR3 is TGTGCCACCAGTGAAACCGGGACAGGGCCCCACGGCTACACCTTC. This codes for CATSETGTGPHGYTF.